The 25 T cell receptor beta chains below all came from one sample that was sequenced in a study of PD-L1 blockade in urothelial cancer. Produced via immunoSEQ multiplex PCR; TCRdb's table is partial and in-frame only. The sample gives approximately 91,000 clones, roughly 83% of which show up once; under 10% is in the top ten. Indicated time point: peripheral blood 6 weeks after treatment start. The starting material was PBMCs, obtained around atezolizumab (anti-PD-L1) treatment. These receptors were taken from a man aged 70 or older with urothelial cancer.

The chain links TRBV6-5 to TRBJ1-6; 10 bases match TRBD1. After removal of 4 bases from V and 7 bases from J, the junction contained 4 bases not matched to a gene. This CDR3 is built from 15 residues. Germline V gene sequence: CDR1 MNHEY, CDR2 SVGAGI. This CDR3 reads CASSWADRGNSPLHF. The CDR3 bases are TGTGCCAGCAGTTGGGCGGACAGGGGGAATTCACCCCTCCACTTT.

Remarks on this clone: The junction departs from germline at one end; a sequencing error may be responsible. The genes are TRBV7-7 and TRBJ2-1; 11 positions agree with TRBD1. Germline CDR1 is SSHAT and CDR2 is FNYEAQ (reference sequence). The CDR3 is made up of 15 amino acids. The CDR3 loop is CASSLGQGDINEQFF. In DNA, the CDR3 is TGTGCTAGCAGCTTGGGACAGGGGGATATAAATGAGCAGTTCTTC.

The chain employs TRBV13 and TRBJ1-2; 9 nucleotides agree with TRBD1. CDR1 is PRHDT, CDR2 FYEKMQ, per germline (reference sequence). The CDR3 runs 13 residues. Trimming at V came to 5 bases and at J to 5 bases, leaving 3 bases not matched to a gene. The CDR3 region is CASSLDRGYGYTF. The CDR3 DNA sequence: TGTGCCAGCAGCCTAGACAGGGGGTATGGCTACACCTTC.

The gene calls are TRBV9 and TRBJ2-3; the match to TRBD2 covers 12 bases. This CDR3 comprises 16 residues. Germline CDR1 and CDR2: SGDLS and YYNGEE. Germline trimming cut 4 bases from V and 1 base from J; bases unmatched to any gene: 4. As DNA, the CDR3 is TGTGCCAGCAGCTTACTAGCGGGGGGCGGCACAGATACGCAGTATTTT. Its translation: CASSLLAGGGTDTQYF.

This clone appeared once. V usage is TRBV5-6 and J usage is TRBJ1-3, with TRBD1 matching over 8 bases. V gave up 4 bases and J gave up 0 bases; unmatched junction bases: 15. This CDR3 is 19 amino acids long. Per the germline V gene, CDR1 is SGHDT and CDR2 is YYEEEE. CDR3 region: CASSAIWDRLTPSGNTIYF. In DNA, the CDR3 is TGTGCCAGCAGCGCGATATGGGACAGGCTAACCCCCTCTGGAAACACCATATATTTT. Drawing the rest from reference TRBV5-6 and TRBJ1-3, the complete variable domain is DAGVTQSPTHLIKTRGQQVTLRCSPKSGHDTVSWYQQALGQGPQFIFQYYEEEERQRGNFPDRFSGHQFPNYSSELNVNALLLGDSALYLCASSAIWDRLTPSGNTIYFGEGSWLTVV.

J is TRBJ2-3 and V is TRBV6-5; D call uncertain. The CDR3 runs 11 residues. Germline V gives CDR1 MNHEY, CDR2 SVGAGI. V gave up 5 bases and J gave up 6 bases, with 6 bases separating them. This CDR3 is CASSQIDTQYF. CDR3 DNA sequence: TGTGCCAGCAGTCAAATCGATACGCAGTATTTT.

The V and J genes are TRBV30 and TRBJ1-5; D may be TRBD1 (5 bases). CDR3 size: 18 residues. Germline V CDR1 and CDR2: GTSNPN, SVGIG (reference sequence). Between the trimmed V and J ends, which lost 0 bases and 4 bases, there was a span of 22 bases. In nucleotides, the CDR3 is TGTGCCTGGAGTGTACGAAAAGAGGGACTTGCCCCTAATCAGCCCCAGCATTTT. As protein: CAWSVRKEGLAPNQPQHF.

CDR3 bases: TGTGCCAGCAGCTTATATTCAGGAAAGACCCAGTACTTC. Its protein product is CASSLYSGKTQYF. The gene calls are TRBV7-9 and TRBJ2-5; unclear D gene. Trimming left V 2 bases short and J 6 bases short, with 10 bases between. The CDR3 loop spans 13 amino acids. Germline loops: CDR1 SEHNR, CDR2 FQNEAQ (reference sequence).

The rearrangement links TRBV13 to TRBJ2-2; 8 nucleotides align to TRBD2. The ends lost 0 bases at V and 8 bases at J; junction bases unmatched: 8. The CDR3 runs to 16 residues. Germline CDR1 is PRHDT and CDR2 is FYEKMQ (reference sequence). The CDR3: CASSLGLLAERGELFF. In nucleotides, the CDR3 is TGTGCCAGCAGCTTAGGATTACTAGCGGAACGAGGGGAGCTGTTTTTT.

This clone was seen only once. This chain joins TRBV13 and TRBJ1-2, with no clear D. Germline-derived CDR1 and CDR2 are PRHDT and FYEKMQ (reference sequence). The CDR3 length is 13 residues. The ends were cut back, 5 bases at V and 8 bases at J, with 15 bases in the middle. The CDR3 spells CASSQAGIGGYTF. CDR3 nucleotides: TGTGCCAGCAGCCAAGCGGGGATCGGGGGCTACACCTTC.

The J gene is TRBJ2-7, the V gene TRBV6-5; D perhaps matches TRBD2 (6 bases). Germline V lookup: CDR1 MNHEY, CDR2 SVGAGI. There are 15 residues in the CDR3. V lost 5 bases, J lost 0 bases, and 14 bases lay in between. The CDR3 here is CASSPLAESSYEQYF. The CDR3 coding sequence is TGTGCCAGCAGTCCACTAGCTGAATCCTCCTACGAGCAGTACTTC.

This sequence joins TRBV18 and TRBJ2-3, with 10 positions matching TRBD2. The length of the CDR3 is 18 residues. Germline CDR1 KGHSH, CDR2 LQKENI. Trimming at V came to 3 bases and at J to 3 bases, leaving 12 bases not matched to a gene. CDR3 DNA: TGTGCCAGCTCACCGGCGGCTAGCGGGGGTTTTCTGACAGATACGCAGTATTTT. This codes for CASSPAASGGFLTDTQYF.

This clone was seen a handful of times. This sequence joins TRBV5-1 and TRBJ2-3; the D gene is possibly TRBD1 (5 bases). Between the trimmed V and J ends, which lost 2 bases and 2 bases, there was a span of 12 bases. The germline CDR1 and CDR2 sequences are SGHRS and YFSETQ. The CDR3 totals 15 residues. The CDR3 DNA reads as TGCGCCAGCAGCTTAGGGGTTCTCTCCACAGATACGCAGTATTTT. This codes for CASSLGVLSTDTQYF.

The rearrangement joins TRBV4-1 to TRBJ1-1; D gene uncertain. The CDR3 length is 17 residues. V was clipped by 2 bases and J by 5 bases, with 21 bases between them. Germline CDR1 reads MGHRA; CDR2 reads YSYEKL. Here the CDR3 DNA reads TGCGCCAGCAGCCAAAGCAAATCCCGGGGAACCGGGACTGAAGCTTTCTTT. It encodes CASSQSKSRGTGTEAFF.

The table lists this clone with a count of one. The V and J genes are TRBV14 and TRBJ2-1; D possibly corresponds to TRBD1 (6 bases). Trimming took 4 bases from V and 8 from J, leaving 21 bases between them. Germline CDR1 is SGHDN and CDR2 is FVKESK. The CDR3 sequence is 16 residues long. This chain's CDR3 is CASSLRRDTLGDEQFF. CDR3 coding DNA: TGTGCCAGCAGCCTCCGACGGGACACCTTAGGCGATGAGCAGTTCTTC.

This sequence joins TRBV7-8 and TRBJ2-2; TRBD1 aligns across 7 bases. The CDR3 spans 16 residues. Trimming removed 5 bases from V and 0 bases from J; junction bases left unmatched: 6. The germline gives CDR1 SGHVS, CDR2 FQNEAQ. CDR3 sequence reads: CASSPRTGTNTGELFF. As DNA, the CDR3 is TGTGCCAGCAGCCCGCGGACAGGCACGAACACCGGGGAGCTGTTTTTT.

This clone occurred a few times. This rearrangement joins TRBV5-1 to TRBJ2-3, with 7 bases matching TRBD2. The CDR3 has 16 amino acids. CDR1 and CDR2 from the germline V gene are SGHRS and YFSETQ. V lost 4 bases to trimming and J lost 3 bases; unmatched junction nucleotides: 11. CDR3 nucleotides: TGCGCCAGCAGCGTAGGCTCGTGGACTAGGACAGATACGCAGTATTTT. Translating gives CASSVGSWTRTDTQYF.

The chain is built from TRBV7-2 and TRBJ2-3; possible D gene TRBD2, 5 bases. Germline V gene lookup returns CDR1 SGHTA and CDR2 FQGNSA. This CDR3 contains 11 residues. With 4 bases removed from V and 8 bases from J, the gap between germline ends came to 7 bases. CDR3 nucleotides: TGTGCCAGCAGCTCAGCGGCTACGCAGTATTTT. Residues: CASSSAATQYF.

This chain uses TRBV6-1 with TRBJ2-1; 9 bases are shared with TRBD2. V dropped 3 bases and J dropped 7; count of bases not matched to a gene: 10. The CDR3 length is 16 residues. Looked up from germline, CDR1 is MNHNS and CDR2 is SASEGT. This chain's CDR3 is CASSDSSGVEVNEQFF. CDR3 nucleotide sequence: TGTGCCAGCAGTGATTCTAGCGGGGTTGAGGTAAATGAGCAGTTCTTC.

The J gene is TRBJ2-3, the V gene TRBV7-2; 8 bases are shared with TRBD2. J gave up 6 bases and V 6 bases, and 14 bases lay outside the gene matches. CDR1 SGHTA and CDR2 FQGNSA come from the germline V gene. This CDR3 spans 16 amino acids. The CDR3 is CASRRLVGGGSDTQYF. The CDR3 DNA is TGTGCCAGCAGGCGGCTTGTCGGGGGGGGATCCGATACGCAGTATTTT. The variable domain in full, with the rest retrieved from reference TRBV7-2 and TRBJ2-3, is GAGVSQSPSNKVTEKGKDVELRCDPISGHTALYWYRQSLGQGLEFLIYFQGNSAPDKSGLPSDRFSAERTGGSVSTLTIQRTQQEDSAVYLCASRRLVGGGSDTQYFGPGTRLTVL.

This clone has more than one count but fewer than ten. V and J are TRBV11-2 and TRBJ2-5; D might be TRBD2 (6 bases). Trimming shortened V by 4 bases and J by 5 bases, and 8 bases separated the two germline ends. The CDR3 is 12 residues long. Germline V gene lookup returns CDR1 SGHAT and CDR2 FQNNGV. The CDR3 region is CASSWGEETQYF. DNA of the CDR3: TGTGCCAGCAGCTGGGGGGAGGAGACCCAGTACTTC. The whole variable domain, filled in from reference TRBV11-2 and TRBJ2-5, reads EAGVAQSPRYKIIEKRQSVAFWCNPISGHATLYWYQQILGQGPKLLIQFQNNGVVDDSQLPKDRFSAERLKGVDSTLKIQPAKLEDSAVYLCASSWGEETQYFGPGTRLLVL.

This chain uses TRBV5-1 with TRBJ1-1; TRBD1 aligns across 9 bases. V lost 3 bases and J lost 7; bases outside the gene matches: 4. The CDR3 consists of 13 residues. Germline V gives CDR1 SGHRS, CDR2 YFSETQ. The DNA for the CDR3 is TGCGCCAGCAGCTGGACAGGGGTGAATGAAGCTTTCTTT. As protein: CASSWTGVNEAFF.

V is TRBV6-6 and J is TRBJ1-3, with D unresolved. Germline CDR1 and CDR2: MNHNY and SVGAGI (reference sequence). The CDR3 contains 15 residues. Trimming took off 0 bases at V and 9 bases at J, with 15 bases between the two ends. CDR3 sequence: CASSYSRPEGTTIYF. DNA for the CDR3: TGTGCCAGCAGTTACTCGAGGCCCGAAGGTACCACCATATATTTT.

This clone was seen a single time. The chain links TRBV7-9 to TRBJ2-3; possibly TRBD2 for D (5 bases). Between the trimmed V and J ends, which lost 0 bases and 0 bases, there was a span of 7 bases. Per germline, CDR1 SEHNR and CDR2 FQNEAQ (reference sequence). The CDR3 consists of 15 residues. The CDR3 coding sequence is TGTGCCAGCAGCTTAGCGGGAGCTAGCACAGATACGCAGTATTTT. Its translation is CASSLAGASTDTQYF.

The J gene is TRBJ2-5, the V gene TRBV4-1; TRBD1 is a possible D gene (5 bases). Trimming shortened V by 4 bases and J by 4 bases, and 13 bases separated the two germline ends. Looked up from germline, CDR1 is MGHRA and CDR2 is YSYEKL. The CDR3 extends over 14 amino acids. CDR3 DNA sequence: TGCGCCAGCAGCCCCCTAGGGGTGGGAGAGACCCAGTACTTC. It translates to CASSPLGVGETQYF.